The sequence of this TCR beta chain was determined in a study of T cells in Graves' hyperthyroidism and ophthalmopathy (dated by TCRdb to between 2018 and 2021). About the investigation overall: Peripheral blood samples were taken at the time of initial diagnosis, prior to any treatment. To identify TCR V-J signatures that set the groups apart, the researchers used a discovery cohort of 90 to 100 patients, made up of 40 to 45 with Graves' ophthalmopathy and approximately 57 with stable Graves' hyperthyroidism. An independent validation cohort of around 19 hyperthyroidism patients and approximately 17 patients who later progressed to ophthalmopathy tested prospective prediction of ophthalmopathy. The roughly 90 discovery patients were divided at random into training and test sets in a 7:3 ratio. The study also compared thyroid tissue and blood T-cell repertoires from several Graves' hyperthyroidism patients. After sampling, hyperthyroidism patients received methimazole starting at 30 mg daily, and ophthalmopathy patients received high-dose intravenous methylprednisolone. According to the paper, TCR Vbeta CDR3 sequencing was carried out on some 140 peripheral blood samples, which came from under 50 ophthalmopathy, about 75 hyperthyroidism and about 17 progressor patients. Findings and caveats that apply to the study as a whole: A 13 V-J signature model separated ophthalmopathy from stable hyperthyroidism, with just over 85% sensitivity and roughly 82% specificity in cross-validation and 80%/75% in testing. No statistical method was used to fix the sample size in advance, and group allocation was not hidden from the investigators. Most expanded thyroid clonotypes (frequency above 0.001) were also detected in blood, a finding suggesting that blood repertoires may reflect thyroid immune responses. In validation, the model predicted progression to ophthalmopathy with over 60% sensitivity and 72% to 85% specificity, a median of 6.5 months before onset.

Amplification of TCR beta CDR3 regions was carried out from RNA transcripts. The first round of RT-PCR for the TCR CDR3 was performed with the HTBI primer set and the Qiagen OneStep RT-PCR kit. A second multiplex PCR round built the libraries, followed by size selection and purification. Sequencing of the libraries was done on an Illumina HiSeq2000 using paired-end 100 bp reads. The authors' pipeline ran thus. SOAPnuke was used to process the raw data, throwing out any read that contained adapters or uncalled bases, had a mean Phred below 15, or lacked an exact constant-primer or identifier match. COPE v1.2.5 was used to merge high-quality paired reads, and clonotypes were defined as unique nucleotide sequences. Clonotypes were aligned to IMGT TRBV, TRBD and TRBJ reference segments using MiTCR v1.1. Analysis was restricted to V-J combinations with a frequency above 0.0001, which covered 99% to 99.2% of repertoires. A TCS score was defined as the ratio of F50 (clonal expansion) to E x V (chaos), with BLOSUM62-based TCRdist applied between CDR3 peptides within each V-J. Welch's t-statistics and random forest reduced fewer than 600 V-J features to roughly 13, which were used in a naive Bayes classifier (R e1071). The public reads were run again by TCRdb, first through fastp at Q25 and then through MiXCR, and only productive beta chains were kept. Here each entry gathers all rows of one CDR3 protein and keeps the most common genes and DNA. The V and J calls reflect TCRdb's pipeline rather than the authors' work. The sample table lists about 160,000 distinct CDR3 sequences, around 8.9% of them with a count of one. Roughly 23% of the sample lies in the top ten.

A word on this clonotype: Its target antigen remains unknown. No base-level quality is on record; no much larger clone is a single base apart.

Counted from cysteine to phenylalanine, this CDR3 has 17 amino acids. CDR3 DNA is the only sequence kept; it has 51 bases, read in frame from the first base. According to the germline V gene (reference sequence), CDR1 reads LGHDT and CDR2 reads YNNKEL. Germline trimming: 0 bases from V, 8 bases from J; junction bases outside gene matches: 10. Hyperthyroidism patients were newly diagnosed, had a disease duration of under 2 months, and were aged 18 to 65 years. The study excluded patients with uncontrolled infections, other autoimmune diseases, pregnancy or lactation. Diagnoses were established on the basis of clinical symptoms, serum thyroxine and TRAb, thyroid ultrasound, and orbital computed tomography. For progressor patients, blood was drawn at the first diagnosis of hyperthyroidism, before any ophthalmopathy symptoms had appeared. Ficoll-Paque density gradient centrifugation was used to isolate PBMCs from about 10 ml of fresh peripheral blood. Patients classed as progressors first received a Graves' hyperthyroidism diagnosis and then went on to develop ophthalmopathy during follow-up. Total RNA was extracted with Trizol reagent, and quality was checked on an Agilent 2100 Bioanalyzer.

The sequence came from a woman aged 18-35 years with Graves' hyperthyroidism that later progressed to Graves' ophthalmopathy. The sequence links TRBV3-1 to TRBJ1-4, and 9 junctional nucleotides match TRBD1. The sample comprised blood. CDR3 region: CASSQDVRTGAGEKLFF. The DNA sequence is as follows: TGTGCCAGCAGCCAAGATGTACGGACAGGGGCGGGAGAAAAACTGTTTTTT.